The subject of this entry is one T cell receptor (beta chain). The sample belongs to a study of Graves' ophthalmopathy and Graves' hyperthyroidism. The sequenced template was RNA, covering the TCR beta CDR3 region. An initial RT-PCR round employing HTBI primers preceded a second-round multiplex PCR. One entry per CDR3 protein results from TCRdb running MiXCR on the multiplex PCR reads. The sample shows just over 600,000 distinct CDR3 sequences, approximately 22% of them seen only once. Trimming shortened V by 2 bases and J by 2 bases, and 6 bases separated the two germline ends. This CDR3 contains 14 residues.

The clonotype originates from a young woman with stable Graves' hyperthyroidism. Some clones in this sample may be carry-over from other donors' samples. V and J are TRBV12-3 or TRBV12-4 and TRBJ2-2; no clear D. Sequencing input: peripheral blood. DNA for the CDR3: TGTGCCAGCAGTTTAACCGATAACACCGGGGAGCTGTTTTTT. Its translation is CASSLTDNTGELFF.